These T cell receptor beta chains were read from a single sample in a study of control samples from healthy donors and cancer patients. The protocol was immunoSEQ multiplex PCR, while the TCRdb copy is restricted to in-frame clones and leaves out a portion. The table lists some 210,000 clones, about nine tenths of them singletons, with 1.5% to 2% in the top ten. The material sequenced was blood. Every receptor here comes from a young man in good health. Both conserved end residues are part of each CDR3. The D gene is left open where the match is weak.

V gene: TRBV4-1; D gene: .; CDR3 protein: CASSQPGRFSGNTIYF
V gene: TRBV13; D gene: TRBD1; CDR3 protein: CASSKRSRDRGRSSYNEQFF
V gene: TRBV11-2; D gene: TRBD2; CDR3 protein: CASSRRTSGGATYDEQFF
V gene: TRBV5-4; D gene: TRBD2; CDR3 protein: CASSIPLAGNNEQFF
V gene: TRBV15; D gene: .; CDR3 protein: CATSRADTYEQYF
V gene: TRBV5-1; D gene: .; CDR3 protein: CASSLVIGMNTEAFF
V gene: TRBV5-4; D gene: TRBD1; CDR3 protein: CASSEDRGQRSPLHF
V gene: TRBV5-1; D gene: TRBD2; CDR3 protein: CASSLSGGFYEQYF
V gene: TRBV19; D gene: .; CDR3 protein: CASSRRDGNQPQHF
V gene: TRBV18; D gene: TRBD1; CDR3 protein: CASSPNPDRGYGYTF
V gene: TRBV24-1; D gene: TRBD1; CDR3 protein: CATMEQGGTDTQYF
V gene: TRBV2; D gene: .; CDR3 protein: CASSVGAPGIPF
V gene: TRBV5-5; D gene: TRBD1; CDR3 protein: CASSWTGGVYQPQHF
V gene: TRBV24-1; D gene: .; CDR3 protein: CATSSTSNGWNEQFF
V gene: TRBV10-2; D gene: .; CDR3 protein: CASSELGLGTEAFF
V gene: TRBV5-8; D gene: TRBD2; CDR3 protein: CASSWGTGTSGGFSYNEQFF
V gene: TRBV19; D gene: TRBD1; CDR3 protein: CASRSEGASTDTQYF
V gene: TRBV7-6; D gene: .; CDR3 protein: CASSLAATGNTGELFF
V gene: TRBV18; D gene: .; CDR3 protein: CASSPRGQNTEAFF
V gene: TRBV5-1; D gene: .; CDR3 protein: CASSLGSAGAKTGELFF
V gene: TRBV5-1; D gene: .; CDR3 protein: CASQSGQPQETQYF
V gene: TRBV2; D gene: .; CDR3 protein: CASRHWGEDYGYTF
V gene: TRBV3-1/TRBV3-2; D gene: TRBD1; CDR3 protein: CASSLTGGLVGYTF
V gene: TRBV7-9; D gene: .; CDR3 protein: CASSSGQLNTEAFF
V gene: TRBV9; D gene: .; CDR3 protein: CASSVGGHGYTF
V gene: TRBV11-2; D gene: .; CDR3 protein: CASSLDGISEKLFF
V gene: TRBV9; D gene: .; CDR3 protein: CASSVSSGSNSYNEQFF
V gene: TRBV5-5; D gene: .; CDR3 protein: CASSFWWVRQGISSNTEAFF
V gene: TRBV2; D gene: .; CDR3 protein: CASSEEGGPRSNQPQHF
V gene: TRBV20-1; D gene: TRBD2; CDR3 protein: CSASRTSGNYEQYF
V gene: TRBV2; D gene: .; CDR3 protein: CASSDHLSPAVNSPLHF
V gene: TRBV6-5; D gene: .; CDR3 protein: CASMRTQGNEKLFF
V gene: TRBV11-2; D gene: TRBD1; CDR3 protein: CASSFTQGARDTQYF
V gene: TRBV18; D gene: .; CDR3 protein: CASSPPGVYGSGNTIYF
V gene: TRBV4-2; D gene: .; CDR3 protein: CASSQDGSAQQGNQPQHF
V gene: TRBV6-1; D gene: .; CDR3 protein: CASSEGGATNEKLFF
V gene: TRBV24-1; D gene: .; CDR3 protein: CATSHGDTGELFF
V gene: TRBV10-3; D gene: .; CDR3 protein: CAIMGASNTEAFF
V gene: TRBV6-4; D gene: .; CDR3 protein: CASRYPGLNTGELFF
V gene: TRBV7-9; D gene: .; CDR3 protein: CASSLGGQPQHF